These 25 T cell receptor beta chains were sequenced from one sample in a study of CD4 T cells in relation to SARS-CoV-2 and coronaviruses. The unexposed donors gave CD4+ T cells in about 2010-2019, prior to COVID-19. Data came from immunoSEQ multiplex PCR; TCRdb stores just in-frame clones and leaves some out. Of approximately 70,000 clones in the sample, approximately 93% were seen once. Sequenced material: naive CD4+ T cells from PBMCs. The subset denotes: naive CD4+ T cells isolated by negative enrichment. These receptors came from a human donor in good health.

The chain has TRBV10-3 and TRBJ2-6, with no clear D. The V end lost 3 bases, the J end lost 0 bases, and 6 bases lay between the germline ends. Germline lookup yields CDR1 ENHRY and CDR2 SYGVKD. The CDR3 is made up of 15 amino acids. The CDR3: CAISDNPSGANVLTF. CDR3 nucleotide sequence: TGTGCCATCAGTGATAACCCCTCTGGGGCCAACGTCCTGACTTTC.

V is TRBV24-1 and J is TRBJ2-1; D remains ambiguous. This CDR3 spans 12 amino acids. Germline CDR1 KGHDR, CDR2 SFDVKD. V was clipped by 9 bases and J by 4 bases, with 9 bases between them. The CDR3 nucleotides read TGTGCCACCCGCGACTTTTACAATGAGCAGTTCTTC. Its translation is CATRDFYNEQFF.

This chain uses TRBV11-3 with TRBJ2-1, with 13 bases matching TRBD2. V was clipped by 4 bases and J by 4 bases; unmatched bases: 7. Germline V gives CDR1 SGHNT, CDR2 YENEEA. The CDR3 extends over 17 amino acids. This CDR3 is CASSSTSGGAAYNEQFF. In DNA, the CDR3 is TGTGCCAGCAGCTCTACTAGCGGGGGGGCCGCGTACAATGAGCAGTTCTTC.

V and J are TRBV6-5 and TRBJ1-2; 11 bases fit TRBD1. Germline values: CDR1 MNHEY, CDR2 SVGAGI. The CDR3 spans 15 residues. Trimming took 2 bases from V and 4 from J; bases not matched to a gene: 3. The CDR3 sequence is CASSYGQGAGYGYTF. CDR3 nucleotides: TGTGCCAGCAGTTACGGACAGGGGGCGGGCTATGGCTACACCTTC.

The chain links TRBV5-4 to TRBJ1-1; unclear D gene. The CDR3 spans 11 residues. Germline V gene sequence: CDR1 SGHNT, CDR2 YYREEE (reference sequence). The V end was cut by 0 bases, the J end by 7 bases, with 4 bases between. CDR3 in amino acids: CASSLGVEAFF. DNA of the CDR3: TGTGCCAGCAGCTTGGGGGTTGAAGCTTTCTTT. The full variable domain, in which reference TRBV5-4 and TRBJ1-1 provide the parts outside the CDR3, is ETGVTQSPTHLIKTRGQQVTLRCSSQSGHNTVSWYQQALGQGPQFIFQYYREEENGRGNFPPRFSGLQFPNYSSELNVNALELDDSALYLCASSLGVEAFFGQGTRLTVV.

The CDR3 coding sequence is TGTGCCACCAGCAGAGACCCCGGGGGCGCGGGTGAAAAACTGTTTTTT. Protein: CATSRDPGGAGEKLFF. The rearrangement uses TRBV15 and TRBJ1-4; a possible D gene is TRBD1 (6 bases). This CDR3 has 16 residues. With 0 bases removed from V and 7 bases from J, the gap between germline ends came to 15 bases. CDR1 LNHNV and CDR2 YYDKDF come from the germline V gene (reference sequence).

The chain couples TRBV18 to TRBJ2-7, with D perhaps matching TRBD1 (5 bases). Trimming removed 3 bases at V and 0 bases at J, with 15 bases between. CDR3 length equals 16 residues. The germline gives CDR1 KGHSH, CDR2 LQKENI. The CDR3 DNA sequence: TGTGCCAGCTCACCCTCCTCATCGGACACCTCCTACGAGCAGTACTTC. This sequence encodes CASSPSSSDTSYEQYF.

The chain carries TRBV5-1 and TRBJ2-7, with TRBD1 identical over 8 bases. The ends lost 0 bases at V and 6 bases at J; junction bases unmatched: 5. The CDR3 runs 14 residues. Germline V gene sequence: CDR1 SGHRS, CDR2 YFSETQ. Written as DNA, the CDR3 is TGCGCCAGCAGCTTGGGTGGACAGGGCGGCGAGCAGTACTTC. It yields the protein CASSLGGQGGEQYF.

The gene calls are TRBV28 and TRBJ2-7; TRBD1 matches 9 bases. Looked up from germline, CDR1 is MDHEN and CDR2 is SYDVKM. With V trimmed by 6 bases and J by 3 bases, 3 bases remained unmatched. The length of the CDR3 is 13 residues. CDR3 residues: CASSTGQGYEQYF. CDR3 DNA: TGTGCCAGCAGCACGGGACAGGGCTACGAGCAGTACTTC.

The chain carries TRBV20-1 and TRBJ2-7, with a tentative D call TRBD1 (5 bases). Germline CDR1 is DFQATT and CDR2 is SNEGSKA (reference sequence). The CDR3 has 11 amino acids. Trimming shortened V by 7 bases and J by 7 bases, and 14 bases separated the two germline ends. CDR3 nucleotide sequence: TGCAGTGGCAGACAGTCACGGGAGCAGTACTTC. This encodes CSGRQSREQYF.

This clone was picked up a small number of times. The chain links TRBV3-1 (or the pseudogene TRBV3-2) to TRBJ2-1, with TRBD2 identical over 14 bases. Trimming removed 5 bases from V and 0 bases from J; junction bases left unmatched: 9. Germline lookup yields CDR1 LGHDT and CDR2 YNNKEL (reference sequence). CDR3 length equals 19 residues. CDR3: CASSSLTSGRESSYNEQFF. The CDR3 DNA sequence: TGTGCCAGCAGCTCCTTGACTAGCGGGAGGGAAAGCTCCTACAATGAGCAGTTCTTC.

This chain joins TRBV7-3 and TRBJ2-6; D gene unclear. V was clipped by 4 bases and J by 4 bases, with 14 bases between them. The CDR3 is made up of 16 amino acids. From germline, CDR1 is SGHTA and CDR2 FQGTGA. This CDR3 reads CASSSRPIGGANVLTF. Written as DNA, the CDR3 is TGTGCCAGCAGCTCCCGACCTATTGGGGGGGCCAACGTCCTGACTTTC.

This chain links TRBV5-1 with TRBJ2-2, with 12 bases matching TRBD2. CDR3 size: 16 residues. In germline, CDR1 is SGHRS, CDR2 YFSETQ. Losses at the gene ends were 4 bases for V and 4 bases for J; bases not matched to a gene: 5. CDR3 nucleotides: TGCGCCAGCAGCACTGGACTAGCGGGGCCCACCGGGGAGCTGTTTTTT. This gives the protein CASSTGLAGPTGELFF. The full variable domain, with the rest looked up from reference TRBV5-1 and TRBJ2-2, is KAGVTQTPRYLIKTRGQQVTLSCSPISGHRSVSWYQQTPGQGLQFLFEYFSETQRNKGNFPGRFSGRQFSNSRSEMNVSTLELGDSALYLCASSTGLAGPTGELFFGEGSRLTVL.

This rearrangement joins TRBV10-3 to TRBJ2-7; 10 bases are a match to TRBD1. Per the germline V gene, CDR1 is ENHRY and CDR2 is SYGVKD. The V gene end was trimmed by 4 bases and the J gene end by 2 bases; junction bases not matched to a gene: 2. CDR3 length: 14 residues. The CDR3, as DNA: TGTGCCATCAGTGGCGGACAGGGGGCCTACGAGCAGTACTTC. This gives the protein CAISGGQGAYEQYF.

CDR3 in DNA: TGCGCCAGCAGCTTGGGTGCGGGACAGGTACACAATGAGCAGTTCTTC. Translation gives CASSLGAGQVHNEQFF. This chain connects TRBV5-1 to TRBJ2-1; 8 bases map to TRBD1. CDR3 size: 16 residues. The V segment lost 0 bases and the J segment 5 bases; nucleotides outside the gene matches: 7. CDR1 and CDR2 (germline): SGHRS, YFSETQ.

The V and J genes are TRBV10-1 and TRBJ2-7; 9 bases are shared with TRBD1. CDR1 is WNHNN and CDR2 is SYGVQD in the germline V gene (reference sequence). Trimming at V came to 0 bases and at J to 6 bases, leaving 3 bases not matched to a gene. The CDR3 extends over 14 amino acids. The CDR3, as DNA: TGCGCCAGCAGTGAGTCTGGACAGGGGACCGAGCAGTACTTC. Encoded protein: CASSESGQGTEQYF.

This clone was detected a few times. This specimen includes other DNA sequences encoding the same CDR3. The chain carries TRBV7-3 and TRBJ2-7; 7 bases map to TRBD1. The CDR3 length is 12 residues. CDR1 is SGHTA, CDR2 FQGTGA, per germline. Trimming removed 4 bases from V and 4 bases from J; junction bases left unmatched: 1. The DNA of the CDR3 is TGTGCCAGCAGCTCGACAGGGTACGAGCAGTACTTC. Its protein product is CASSSTGYEQYF.

The gene calls are TRBV4-2 and TRBJ2-7, with 7 positions matching TRBD2. This CDR3 has 14 amino acids. Germline CDR1 and CDR2: LGHNA and YNFKEQ. V lost 1 base and J lost 6; bases outside the gene matches: 6. The CDR3 nucleotides read TGTGCCAGCAGCCAAGGGCGGGAGCCTATCGAGCAGTACTTC. Translation: CASSQGREPIEQYF.

CDR3 bases: TGTGCCACCAGTGCCCCCTTAGGGGGGGATGAGACCCAGTACTTC. Its translation is CATSAPLGGDETQYF. The chain uses TRBV24-1 and TRBJ2-5, with D possibly matching TRBD2 (7 bases). The CDR3 covers 15 residues. V lost 5 bases and J lost 5, with 17 bases in between. Looked up from germline, CDR1 is KGHDR and CDR2 is SFDVKD.

The chain carries TRBV6-4 and TRBJ2-3, with 8 bases lining up with TRBD2. The CDR3 consists of 14 residues. Germline CDR1 is MRHNA and CDR2 is SNTAGT. Trimming removed 2 bases from V and 4 bases from J; junction bases left unmatched: 2. CDR3 DNA sequence: TGTGCCAGCAGTGACCTAGCGGGCGCAGATACGCAGTATTTT. Translated, it gives CASSDLAGADTQYF.

The gene calls are TRBV11-3 and TRBJ2-2; D is ambiguous. V was clipped by 2 bases and J by 4 bases, with 17 bases between them. CDR3 length: 17 residues. CDR1 SGHNT and CDR2 YENEEA come from the germline V gene. The CDR3 is CASSLSMAADLTGELFF. CDR3 bases: TGTGCCAGCAGCTTATCAATGGCAGCTGACCTCACCGGGGAGCTGTTTTTT.

V and J are TRBV30 and TRBJ1-1, with 7 positions matching TRBD1. Trimming took 5 bases from V and 2 from J; bases not matched to a gene: 5. Germline V lookup: CDR1 GTSNPN, CDR2 SVGIG (reference sequence). This CDR3 comprises 13 residues. CDR3 protein: CAWGRDSNTEAFF. The CDR3 DNA is TGTGCCTGGGGCCGGGACAGCAACACTGAAGCTTTCTTT. Variable domain in full (rest from reference TRBV30 and TRBJ1-1): SQTIHQWPATLVQPVGSPLSLECTVEGTSNPNLYWYRQAAGRGLQLLFYSVGIGQISSEVPQNLSASRPQDRQFILSSKKLLLSDSGFYLCAWGRDSNTEAFFGQGTRLTVV.

The rearrangement links TRBV10-2 to TRBJ2-3; TRBD1 matches at 12 bases. The length of the CDR3 is 15 residues. V lost 8 bases to trimming and J lost 3 bases; unmatched junction nucleotides: 6. Germline CDR1 WSHSY, CDR2 SAAADI. Here the CDR3 DNA reads TGCGCCAGCGGGGACAGGGGGCTAGCGACAGATACGCAGTATTTT. It is translated as CASGDRGLATDTQYF.

The genes are TRBV6-2 or TRBV6-3 and TRBJ1-5, with 9 nucleotides matching TRBD1. CDR1 and CDR2 (germline): MNHEY, SVGEGT. The CDR3 consists of 18 residues. Germline trimming cut 2 bases from V and 0 bases from J; bases unmatched to any gene: 8. The CDR3 sequence: CASSYETGQGYSNQPQHF. As DNA, the CDR3 is TGTGCCAGCAGTTACGAAACGGGACAGGGATATAGCAATCAGCCCCAGCATTTT.

CDR3 nucleotide sequence: TGCGCCAGCAGTCAACTCGACAGGGACACTGAAGCTTTCTTT. Protein sequence: CASSQLDRDTEAFF. This rearrangement joins TRBV23-1 to TRBJ1-1; 7 bases fit TRBD1. TRBV23-1 is an ORF, and what it does is uncertain. The CDR3 length is 14 residues. After removal of 2 bases from V and 3 bases from J, the junction contained 3 bases not matched to a gene.